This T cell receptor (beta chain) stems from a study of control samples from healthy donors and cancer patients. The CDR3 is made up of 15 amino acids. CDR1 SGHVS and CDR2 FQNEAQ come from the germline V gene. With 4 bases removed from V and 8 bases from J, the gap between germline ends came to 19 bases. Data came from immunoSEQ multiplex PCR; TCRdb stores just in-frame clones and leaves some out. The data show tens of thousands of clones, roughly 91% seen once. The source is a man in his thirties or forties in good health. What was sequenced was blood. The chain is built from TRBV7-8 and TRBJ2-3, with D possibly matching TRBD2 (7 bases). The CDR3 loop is CASSSRGRGASTQYF. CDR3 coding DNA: TGTGCCAGCAGCTCCCGAGGGAGGGGGGCCAGTACGCAGTATTTT.